The TCR beta chain described here comes from a study of T cells in Graves' hyperthyroidism and ophthalmopathy. There were TCR beta CDR3 regions amplified from RNA transcripts. Carried out on the TCR CDR3, a first-round RT-PCR used the HTBI primer set. TCRdb reprocessed the multiplex PCR reads via MiXCR and lists one record per CDR3 protein. The table has 300,000 to 450,000 distinct CDR3 sequences, about 15% seen once. This clonotype was seen repeatedly, ten times or more. V was pared by 3 bases and J by 5 bases, with 13 bases between. The CDR3 covers 14 residues. Germline CDR1 reads KGHSH; CDR2 reads LQKENI.

The rearrangement uses TRBV18 and TRBJ2-5; D may be TRBD2 (5 bases). Sample: blood. The sequence derives from a woman between 55 and 75 years old with Graves' hyperthyroidism. Here the CDR3 reads CASSPERASETQYF. The CDR3 bases are TGTGCCAGCTCACCTGAGAGGGCATCCGAGACCCAGTACTTC.